Below, 22 T cell receptor beta chains from the same sample are listed, as sequenced in a study of somatic mutations in T cells in chronic GVHD. Assay: immunoSEQ multiplex PCR; the TCRdb copy retains only in-frame clones and omits some. The sample comprises 12,000 to 15,000 clones, 78% of which are singletons, and about 32% rests with the top ten. The sequenced sample was Vbeta20-negative CD4+ T cells from blood. The receptors stem from a male patient aged 50 to 59 with chronic graft-versus-host disease. Some T cells may possibly be graft donor cells.

This clone has a single count. This chain uses TRBV6-1 with TRBJ2-1; no clear D gene. CDR1 MNHNS and CDR2 SASEGT come from the germline V gene. CDR3 length: 15 residues. Trimming shortened V by 4 bases and J by 1 base, and 11 bases separated the two germline ends. The CDR3 is CASSALRQSYNEQFF. CDR3 nucleotide sequence: TGTGCCAGCAGTGCACTGCGTCAATCCTACAATGAGCAGTTCTTC.

The chain joins TRBV15 to TRBJ2-2; D uncertain. Trimming stripped 1 base from V and 2 bases from J, with 5 bases between. The V gene's germline CDR1 is LNHNV and CDR2 YYDKDF (reference sequence). There are 14 residues in the CDR3. The DNA for the CDR3 is TGTGCCACCAGCAGAGTGGGCAACACCGGGGAGCTGTTTTTT. Its protein is CATSRVGNTGELFF.

The chain uses TRBV19 and TRBJ1-4; 9 bases match TRBD1. V lost 6 bases and J lost 2; bases outside the gene matches: 7. The CDR3 length is 16 residues. The germline CDR1 and CDR2 sequences are LNHDA and SQIVND (reference sequence). The CDR3 loop is CASSLQGAGTNEKLFF. The CDR3 region has the DNA TGTGCCAGTAGCCTACAGGGGGCAGGGACTAATGAAAAACTGTTTTTT.

The V call is TRBV30, the J call TRBJ1-4; no clear D. V gave up 3 bases and J gave up 0 bases, with 8 bases separating them. CDR1 is GTSNPN and CDR2 is SVGIG in the germline V gene (reference sequence). The CDR3 length is 14 residues. Written as DNA, the CDR3 is TGTGCCTGGAGGCCCGGTGCAACTAATGAAAAACTGTTTTTT. Its protein product is CAWRPGATNEKLFF.

The chain employs TRBV7-6 and TRBJ2-1, with 10 nucleotides matching TRBD1. Germline trimming cut 4 bases from V and 5 bases from J; bases unmatched to any gene: 5. CDR3 length: 15 residues. Germline V CDR1 and CDR2: SGHVS, FNYEAQ. The DNA of the CDR3 is TGTGCCAGCAGCTCTACCGGGACAGGGGACAATGAGCAGTTCTTC. Its protein product is CASSSTGTGDNEQFF.

V is TRBV5-6 and J is TRBJ1-4; perhaps TRBD1 as D (6 bases). V was shortened by 4 bases and J by 4 bases, with 11 bases between the two germline ends. The CDR3 consists of 14 residues. Germline CDR1 reads SGHDT; CDR2 reads YYEEEE. The CDR3 spells CASSPTGHNEKLFF. CDR3 sequence (DNA): TGTGCCAGCAGCCCTACAGGGCATAATGAAAAACTGTTTTTT.

This sequence joins TRBV23-1 and TRBJ2-4, with D unresolved. TRBV23-1 is placed among ORFs of uncertain function. Trimming stripped 2 bases from V and 0 bases from J, with 17 bases between. The CDR3 has 18 amino acids. The CDR3 DNA sequence: TGCGCCAGCAGTCAAGCGTGGCGGCGAACCCTAGCCAAAAACATTCAGTACTTC. Translated, it gives CASSQAWRRTLAKNIQYF.

The chain recombines TRBV18 with TRBJ1-1, with a tentative D call TRBD1 (5 bases). Germline assignment: CDR1 KGHSH and CDR2 LQKENI. The V end was cut by 0 bases, the J end by 5 bases, with 13 bases between. The CDR3 loop spans 15 amino acids. The CDR3 sequence is CASSPPSAGRTEAFF. The DNA for the CDR3 is TGTGCCAGCTCACCACCTTCGGCAGGGCGGACTGAAGCTTTCTTT.

This rearrangement joins TRBV7-2 to TRBJ2-7; 11 bases line up with TRBD1. Per the germline V gene, CDR1 is SGHTA and CDR2 is FQGNSA. The junction had 9 bases not matched to a gene; V was cut back by 0 bases and J by 5 bases. This CDR3 is 17 amino acids long. The CDR3: CASSLASLGQGAHEQYF. DNA for the CDR3: TGTGCCAGCAGCTTAGCTAGCCTTGGACAGGGGGCCCACGAGCAGTACTTC.

Points on this clone: The junction does not match germline at one end; this may be a read error. The rearrangement uses TRBV2 and TRBJ1-2; a weak D match, TRBD1 (5 bases). The CDR3 consists of 11 residues. CDR1 SNHLY and CDR2 FYNNEI come from the germline V gene. The CDR3 coding sequence is TGTGCCAGCAGTTCACTCAGGGTCGCTCCCTTC. Translated, it gives CASSSLRVAPF.

This chain links TRBV5-5 with TRBJ1-5, with D perhaps TRBD1 (5 bases). The germline V gene has CDR1 SGHKS and CDR2 YYEKEE (reference sequence). With 4 bases removed from V and 0 bases from J, the gap between germline ends came to 11 bases. CDR3 size: 15 residues. The CDR3 loop is CASSPGQTSNQPQHF. The CDR3 nucleotides are TGTGCCAGCAGCCCAGGACAAACTAGCAATCAGCCCCAGCATTTT.

V gene TRBV5-6 combines with J gene TRBJ2-3, with TRBD2 matching 9 bases. Trimming cost V 0 bases and J 5 bases; bases outside gene matches: 10. Germline CDR1 and CDR2: SGHDT and YYEEEE. The CDR3 runs 17 residues. The CDR3 here is CASSLALAGLGGDTQYF. CDR3 in DNA: TGTGCCAGCAGCTTGGCGCTAGCGGGGCTGGGGGGAGATACGCAGTATTTT.

The chain recombines TRBV4-2 with TRBJ2-7; D remains unclear. This CDR3 has 13 residues. Trimming cost V 1 base and J 3 bases, with 7 bases left between them. Germline CDR1 LGHNA, CDR2 YNFKEQ. The CDR3 sequence: CASSQGYSYEQYF. The DNA for the CDR3 is TGTGCCAGCAGCCAAGGCTACAGCTACGAGCAGTACTTC.

The chain combines TRBV6-1 with TRBJ2-2; D perhaps matches TRBD2 (6 bases). V lost 9 bases and J lost 0, with 8 bases in between. This CDR3 has 13 amino acids. Germline assignment: CDR1 MNHNS and CDR2 SASEGT. CDR3 sequence reads: CASWDSNTGELFF. In DNA, the CDR3 is TGTGCCAGTTGGGACTCGAACACCGGGGAGCTGTTTTTT.

The chain links TRBV29-1 to TRBJ2-1; 9 positions match TRBD1. CDR1 SQVTM and CDR2 ANQGSEA come from the germline V gene. The CDR3 is 14 residues long. V was clipped by 3 bases and J by 7 bases; unmatched bases: 7. CDR3 residues: CSVDRDRVGNEQFF. The CDR3, as DNA: TGCAGCGTTGACAGGGACAGGGTAGGTAATGAGCAGTTCTTC.

The chain carries TRBV18 and TRBJ2-1; 11 positions match TRBD2. V was clipped by 3 bases and J by 8 bases; unmatched bases: 12. Germline loops: CDR1 KGHSH, CDR2 LQKENI. The length of the CDR3 is 17 residues. The CDR3, as DNA: TGTGCCAGCTCACCGACCTTAGCGGGAGGGCTCACCCATGAGCAGTTCTTC. It yields the protein CASSPTLAGGLTHEQFF.

V and J are TRBV11-2 and TRBJ2-3; D may be TRBD2 (6 bases). The V end lost 1 base, the J end lost 3 bases, and 8 bases lay between the germline ends. CDR3 length equals 14 residues. The germline V gene has CDR1 SGHAT and CDR2 FQNNGV. Here the CDR3 DNA reads TGTGCCAGCAGCTTAGCGGGAGTAACAGATACGCAGTATTTT. This codes for CASSLAGVTDTQYF.

This chain uses TRBV28 with TRBJ2-7, with D tentatively TRBD2 (6 bases). V lost 3 bases, J lost 9 bases, and 18 bases lay in between. CDR1 is MDHEN, CDR2 SYDVKM, per germline. This CDR3 is 14 amino acids long. The CDR3 region is CASSFADYGPRQYF. In DNA, the CDR3 is TGTGCCAGCAGTTTCGCGGACTATGGCCCGAGGCAGTACTTC.

The chain combines TRBV7-9 with TRBJ2-5; possibly TRBD2 for D (5 bases). This CDR3 region has 15 residues. Between the trimmed V and J ends, which lost 5 bases and 3 bases, there was a span of 16 bases. Germline CDR1 and CDR2: SEHNR and FQNEAQ (reference sequence). CDR3 region: CASSPYHRGEETQYF. The CDR3 coding sequence is TGTGCCAGCAGCCCGTACCACCGGGGAGAAGAGACCCAGTACTTC.

The chain joins TRBV15 to TRBJ1-3, with 7 positions matching TRBD1. Trimming removed 0 bases from V and 4 bases from J; junction bases left unmatched: 6. Germline CDR1 is LNHNV and CDR2 is YYDKDF (reference sequence). The CDR3 loop spans 16 amino acids. Here the CDR3 DNA reads TGTGCCACCAGCAGAGATCGGACAGGAGTGGGAAACACCATATATTTT. Translation gives CATSRDRTGVGNTIYF.

The gene calls are TRBV6-5 and TRBJ1-5; the match to TRBD1 covers 7 bases. The CDR3 totals 13 residues. Per germline, CDR1 MNHEY and CDR2 SVGAGI. Trimming took 6 bases from V and 8 from J; bases not matched to a gene: 7. CDR3: CASSPDRVKPQHF. For the CDR3, the DNA is TGTGCCAGCAGCCCCGACAGGGTAAAGCCCCAGCATTTT.

This clone appeared once. J is TRBJ2-1 and V is TRBV19; 8 bases line up with TRBD1. CDR1 and CDR2 from the germline V gene are LNHDA and SQIVND (reference sequence). V was clipped by 10 bases and J by 3 bases; unmatched bases: 11. The CDR3 has 15 residues. CDR3 nucleotide sequence: TGTGCCACGTCGACAGGGGCCCTCTTCTACAATGAGCAGTTCTTC. Translated: CATSTGALFYNEQFF.